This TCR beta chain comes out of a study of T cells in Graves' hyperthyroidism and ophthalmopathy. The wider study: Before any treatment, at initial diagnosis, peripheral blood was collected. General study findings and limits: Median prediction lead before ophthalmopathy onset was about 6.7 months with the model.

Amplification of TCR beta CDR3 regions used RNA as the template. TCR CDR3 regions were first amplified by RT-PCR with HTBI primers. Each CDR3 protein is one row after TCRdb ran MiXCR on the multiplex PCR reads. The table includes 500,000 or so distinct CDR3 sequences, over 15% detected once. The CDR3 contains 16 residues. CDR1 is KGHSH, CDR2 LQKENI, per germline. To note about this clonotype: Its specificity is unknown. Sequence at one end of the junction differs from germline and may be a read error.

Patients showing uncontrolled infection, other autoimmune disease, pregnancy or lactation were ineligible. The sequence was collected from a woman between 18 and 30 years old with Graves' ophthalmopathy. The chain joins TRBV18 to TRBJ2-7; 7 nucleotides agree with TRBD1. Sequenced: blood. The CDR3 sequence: CASPPEAGGALYEQYF. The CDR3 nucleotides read TGTGCCAGCCCACCAGAGGCAGGGGGTGCGTTGTACGAGCAGTACTTT.